The text below deals with one TCR beta chain. Its antigen is currently unknown. Each CDR3 protein gets one entry after TCRdb re-called the PCR reads with MiXCR. The sample lists hundreds of thousands of distinct CDR3 sequences; about 25% were seen once. The data originate from a study of molecular identifiers for immune sequencing clone quantification. Study-wide results and limits: For highly expanded clones, sizes could be underestimated when identical TCR molecules share a barcode. Naive cells had under 1% of molecules in clones above 20 RNA copies, effectors over 97%.

Naive CD8 T cells were picked out by sorting for CD8+CD4-CCR7+CD45RA+. The junction had 13 bases not matched to a gene; V was cut back by 5 bases and J by 5 bases. The CDR3 is 16 amino acids. V is TRBV12-3 or TRBV12-4 and J is TRBJ2-5; 8 nucleotides agree with TRBD2. This clonotype was sampled from a human donor in good health. Some libraries in this study had Jurkat cell RNA spiked in. Sequencing used naive CD8+ T cells from blood, with Jurkat cell RNA spiked in. Noted subset: FACS-sorted CD8+CD4-CCR7+CD45RA+ naive T cells. The CDR3, as DNA: TGTGCCAGCAGTCGGGTGATGAGCGGGGGCGGTGAGACCCAGTACTTC. It is translated as CASSRVMSGGGETQYF.